The entry below describes one TCR beta chain. Antigen unknown. At one boundary the junction diverges from the germline segment, which might be a read error. Germline lookup yields CDR1 MNHEY and CDR2 SMNVEV (reference sequence). The CDR3 is 16 residues long. This record belongs to a study of blood T cells in healthy people across ages. Whole-study results and caveats: Expanded clonotype shifts may have been confounded, as the donors had an unknown CMV status. There were more naive CD4+ cells and higher diversity in long-lived donors than in aged donors. Diversity of TCR beta correlated strongly with naive T cell percentage.

Using a J-beta primer mix together with a sample-barcoded 5' primer, a second PCR was run for roughly 7 to 12 cycles. From each sample, at least 2.5 million paired-end reads containing CDR3 were obtained. Each CDR3 protein is one row after TCRdb ran MiXCR on the 5' RACE reads. The top ten hold approximately 7.9% of the sample, which has roughly 1,500,000 distinct CDR3 sequences, 40% to 50% seen once. This clonotype was sampled from a woman between 18 and 29 years old in good health. This chain joins TRBV27 and TRBJ2-3; 8 bases agree with TRBD2. Source material: blood. This CDR3 reads CVSSLGAGGPKDTQYF. In DNA form, the CDR3 reads TGTGTCAGCAGTTTAGGGGCGGGAGGCCCCAAAGATACGCAGTATTTT.